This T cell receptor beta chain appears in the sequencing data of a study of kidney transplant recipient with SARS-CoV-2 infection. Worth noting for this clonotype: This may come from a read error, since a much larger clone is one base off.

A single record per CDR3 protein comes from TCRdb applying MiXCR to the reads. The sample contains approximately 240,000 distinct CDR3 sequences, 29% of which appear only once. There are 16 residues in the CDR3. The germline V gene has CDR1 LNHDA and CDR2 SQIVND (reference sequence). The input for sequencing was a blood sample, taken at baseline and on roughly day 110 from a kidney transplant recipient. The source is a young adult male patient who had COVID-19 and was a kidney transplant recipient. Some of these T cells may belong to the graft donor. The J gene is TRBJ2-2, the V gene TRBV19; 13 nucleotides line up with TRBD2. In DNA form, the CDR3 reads TGTGCCGGTAGTTCCCGGACTAGCGGGAGCGCCGGGGAGCTGTTTTTT. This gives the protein CAGSSRTSGSAGELFF.